This is a list of T cell receptor beta chains from one sample in a study of breast tumors, draining lymph nodes, adjacent tissues. TCRdb passed the multiplex PCR reads through MiXCR, listing each CDR3 protein once. The sample records about 130,000 distinct CDR3 sequences, 21% being singletons. The specimen sequenced was axillary lymph node tissue. These receptors were taken from a female donor with breast cancer. Some clones in this sample may be carry-over from other donors' samples. The CDR3 runs from the conserved cysteine through the conserved F or W. The D gene is left open where the match is weak. Clone sizes are given selectively: once, few, many, or a class where the clone is expanded.

TRBV30	-	TRBD1	TRBJ1-2	TGTGCCTGGAGTAAATGGGACAGGGGGAATGGCTACACCTTC	CAWSKWDRGNGYTF
TRBV9	many	-	TRBJ1-2	TGTGCCAGCAGCGTAGGGTTGGGGGAACTGTATGGCTACACCTTC	CASSVGLGELYGYTF
TRBV19	-	TRBD1	TRBJ2-7	TGTGCCAGTAGTATAGTGGGACAGGGGTCCTACGAGCAGTACTTC	CASSIVGQGSYEQYF
TRBV20-1	many	-	TRBJ2-5	TGCAGTGCTTCCCCGGGACTCGATCACCAAGAGACCCAGTACTTC	CSASPGLDHQETQYF
TRBV5-1	many	TRBD1	TRBJ2-6	TGCGCCAGCACCCTGACAGGGATCTCTGGGGCCAACGTCCTGACTTTC	CASTLTGISGANVLTF
TRBV24-1	many	TRBD2	TRBJ2-3	TGTGCCACCAGTGACCCGAAAGCGGGAGTTGGAGATACGCAGTATTTT	CATSDPKAGVGDTQYF
TRBV19	many	TRBD2	TRBJ2-5	TGTGCCAGTAGTAGCCTAGCGGAAAACCAAGAGACCCAGTACTTC	CASSSLAENQETQYF
TRBV9	many	TRBD1	TRBJ2-7	TGTGCCAGCAGCGTAAATTCCGGACAGGTCTACGAGCAGTACTTC	CASSVNSGQVYEQYF
TRBV2	many	-	TRBJ2-3	TGTGCCAGCAGTGCCTCAGCGGGTATAAGCACAGATACGCAGTATTTT	CASSASAGISTDTQYF
TRBV11-3	many	-	TRBJ2-3	TGTGCCAGCAGCTTAGGGAGCGGGAGCACAGATACGCAGTATTTT	CASSLGSGSTDTQYF
TRBV27	-	-	TRBJ2-3	TGTGCCAGCAGTTTCTCACATAGCACAGATACGCAGTATTTT	CASSFSHSTDTQYF
TRBV14	-	-	TRBJ2-3	TGTGCCAGCAGCCAAGTAGGGGCCGGGGAGAGGGAGTCTGGGGCAGATACGCAGTATTTT	CASSQVGAGERESGADTQYF
TRBV27	-	-	TRBJ2-3	TGTGCCAGCAGCCCTACCCCGGGGGCGGGGAGCACAGATACGCAGTATTTT	CASSPTPGAGSTDTQYF
TRBV7-9	-	-	TRBJ2-3	TGTGCCAGCAGCACCCGGGCTAGCAACACAGATACGCAGTATTTT	CASSTRASNTDTQYF
TRBV4-2	many	-	TRBJ1-2	TGTGCCAGCAGCCAGGTCACAGAGAGCTATGGCTACACCTTC	CASSQVTESYGYTF
TRBV7-6	many	-	TRBJ2-3	TGTGCCAGCAGCCCCCACAGGTCGGGAGTTGGGGCAGATACGCAGTATTTT	CASSPHRSGVGADTQYF
TRBV11-2	many	TRBD1	TRBJ2-7	TGTGCCAGCAGCGGTCGACAGGGGGACGAGCAGTACTTC	CASSGRQGDEQYF
TRBV19	many	-	TRBJ2-1	TGTGCCAGTAGTTGGTGGCCCGCAGGGCAAAACAATGAGCAGTTCTTC	CASSWWPAGQNNEQFF
TRBV18	-	TRBD1	TRBJ2-7	TGTGCCAGCTCACACTCGGATACCAGGACAGGCTCCTACGAGCAGTACTTC	CASSHSDTRTGSYEQYF
TRBV20-1	many	-	TRBJ2-5	TGCAGTGGGTACCAAGAGACCCAGTACTTC	CSGYQETQYF
TRBV10-3	-	TRBD1	TRBJ1-5	TGTGCCATCACCGGGACAGGGAATAATCAGCCCCAGCATTTT	CAITGTGNNQPQHF
TRBV5-1	many	TRBD1	TRBJ2-1	TGCGCCAGCAGCTTGGGACAGGGGGCTCCTAATGAGCAGTTCTTC	CASSLGQGAPNEQFF
TRBV2	many	TRBD2	TRBJ2-5	TGTGCCAGCAGTGAGGGGCCTAGCGGGACCCCCGGGGAGACCCAGTACTTC	CASSEGPSGTPGETQYF
TRBV6-5	many	TRBD2	TRBJ2-7	TGTGCCAGCAGTTACTCGAGATTAGCGGGAGGGTCGGGGCGGTACTTC	CASSYSRLAGGSGRYF
TRBV11-1	many	-	TRBJ2-2	TGTGCCAGCAGCCAGACGAGGGGTAACACCGGGGAGCTGTTTTTT	CASSQTRGNTGELFF
TRBV5-1	many	TRBD2	TRBJ2-7	TGCGCCAGCAGCTTGAGTAGCGGGAGACACGAGCAGTACTTC	CASSLSSGRHEQYF
TRBV13	many	-	TRBJ2-2	TGTGCCAGCAGTTTAGGACGGAACACCGGGGAGCTGTTTTTT	CASSLGRNTGELFF
TRBV20-1	many	-	TRBJ2-1	TGCAGTGCTAGAGACGAACCCAGCAATGAGCAGTTCTTC	CSARDEPSNEQFF
TRBV28	few	-	TRBJ2-5	TGTGCCAGCACCTTACCGGGTGGTGAGACCCAGTACTTC	CASTLPGGETQYF
TRBV7-9	many	-	TRBJ2-3	TGTGCCAGCAGCCCCCGGCAGGGGAGGGTAGATACGCAGTATTTT	CASSPRQGRVDTQYF
TRBV4-1	many	TRBD2	TRBJ2-5	TGCGCCAGCAGCCAACTACTAGCGGGGCCGGGGGAGACCCAGTACTTC	CASSQLLAGPGETQYF
TRBV3-1	many	-	TRBJ2-7	TGTGCCAGCAGCCCGCTCGAATCCGCCTACGAGCAGTACTTC	CASSPLESAYEQYF
TRBV5-1	many	-	TRBJ2-7	TGCGCCAGCAGCCCCGGGACGTTGAGCTCCTACGAGCAGTACTTC	CASSPGTLSSYEQYF
TRBV27	few	-	TRBJ2-6	TGTGCCAGCAGTTGGGCTGGTGGGGCCAACGTCCTGACTTTC	CASSWAGGANVLTF
TRBV6-1	few	TRBD1	TRBJ1-2	TGTGCCAGCAGTAATCGACAGGGGTTTTTCTATGGCTACACCTTC	CASSNRQGFFYGYTF
TRBV7-3	many	-	TRBJ2-7	TGTGCCAGCAGCTTAAGCGTCAGCGGCGAGCAGTACTTC	CASSLSVSGEQYF
TRBV20-1	-	TRBD1	TRBJ1-2	TGCAGTGCTAGGGGGGGTCCGGGACAGGGGAACTATGGCTACACCTTC	CSARGGPGQGNYGYTF
TRBV7-9	many	-	TRBJ1-2	TGTGCCAGCAGCTTAGAAGGGCTCAACTATGGCTACACCTTC	CASSLEGLNYGYTF
TRBV7-2	many	-	TRBJ2-1	TGTGCCAGCAGCTTAGGTGGGAGCGTATCCTACAATGAGCAGTTCTTC	CASSLGGSVSYNEQFF
TRBV20-1	many	-	TRBJ1-2	TGCAGTGCTAGTCGTCAGGGTGTTGGCTACACCTTC	CSASRQGVGYTF
TRBV10-3	many	-	TRBJ2-7	TGTGCCATCAGTGAGTCAATAAAATACGAGCAGTACTTC	CAISESIKYEQYF
TRBV28	few	TRBD2	TRBJ2-5	TGTGCCAGCAAACCCGGGACTAGCGGGGTAGAGACCCAGTACTTC	CASKPGTSGVETQYF
TRBV7-8	many	-	TRBJ2-7	TGTGCCAGCAGCTTTGGGGGGGCGGCCCACGAGCAGTACTTC	CASSFGGAAHEQYF
TRBV7-6	many	TRBD2	TRBJ2-7	TGTGCCAGCAGCTCCGGGACTAGCGGGAGGGCCTCCGACGAGCAGTACTTC	CASSSGTSGRASDEQYF
TRBV20-1	many	-	TRBJ2-5	TGCAGTGCTAGAGTTGCGGGAATAGAGACCCAGTACTTC	CSARVAGIETQYF
TRBV20-1	many	-	TRBJ2-1	TGCAGTGCTAGACGCCTAAACAATGAGCAGTTCTTC	CSARRLNNEQFF
TRBV5-8	many	-	TRBJ2-7	TGTGCCAGCATCCTATCCCCGGGACAACACTACGAGCAGTACTTC	CASILSPGQHYEQYF
TRBV12-3/TRBV12-4	many	-	TRBJ2-6	TGTGCCAGCAGCCAGGCTGGGGCCAACGTCCTGACTTTC	CASSQAGANVLTF
TRBV19	-	TRBD2	TRBJ2-7	TGTGCCAGTAGTATCCGGACTAGCGGGCCAGTCTACAATGAGCAGTACTTC	CASSIRTSGPVYNEQYF
TRBV15	many	-	TRBJ2-2	TGTGCCACCAGCAGAACGGGACTCCGGACCGGGGAGCTGTTTTTT	CATSRTGLRTGELFF
TRBV24-1	many	TRBD2	TRBJ2-3	TGTGCCACCAGTGATTTCGGGACTAGCTGGTGGGATACGCAGTATTTT	CATSDFGTSWWDTQYF
TRBV5-1	many	TRBD2	TRBJ2-1	TGCGCCAGCAGCTCTACGGCTAGCGGGAGGGCCTCCACCCGTGGGCATGAGCAGTTCTTC	CASSSTASGRASTRGHEQFF